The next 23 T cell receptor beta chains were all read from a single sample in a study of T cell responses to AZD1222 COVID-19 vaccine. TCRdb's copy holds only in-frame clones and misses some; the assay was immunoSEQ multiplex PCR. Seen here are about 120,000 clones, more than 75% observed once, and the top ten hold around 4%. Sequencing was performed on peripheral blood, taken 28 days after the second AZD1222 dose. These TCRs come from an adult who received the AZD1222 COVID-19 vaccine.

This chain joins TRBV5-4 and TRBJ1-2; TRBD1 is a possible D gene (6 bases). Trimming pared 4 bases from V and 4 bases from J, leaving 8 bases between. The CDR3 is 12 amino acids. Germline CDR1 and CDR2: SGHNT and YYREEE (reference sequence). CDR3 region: CASSQDSYGYTF. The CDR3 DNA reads TGTGCCAGCAGCCAGGACAGCTATGGCTACACCTTC.

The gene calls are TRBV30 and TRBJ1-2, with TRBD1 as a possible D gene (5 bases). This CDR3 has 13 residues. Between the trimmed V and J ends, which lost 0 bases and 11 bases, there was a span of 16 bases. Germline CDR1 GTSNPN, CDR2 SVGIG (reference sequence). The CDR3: CAWSVWQGKIYTF. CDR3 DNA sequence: TGTGCCTGGAGTGTATGGCAGGGAAAAATATACACCTTC.

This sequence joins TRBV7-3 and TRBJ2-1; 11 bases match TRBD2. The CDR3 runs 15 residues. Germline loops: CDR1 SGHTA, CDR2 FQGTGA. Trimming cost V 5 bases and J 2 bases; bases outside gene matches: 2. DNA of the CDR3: TGTGCCAGCAGCGATAGCGGGGGGGCCTACAATGAGCAGTTCTTC. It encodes CASSDSGGAYNEQFF.

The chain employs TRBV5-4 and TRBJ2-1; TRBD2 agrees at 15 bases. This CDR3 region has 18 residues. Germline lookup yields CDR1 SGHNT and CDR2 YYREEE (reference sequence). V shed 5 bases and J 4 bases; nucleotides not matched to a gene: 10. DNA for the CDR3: TGTGCCAGCAGACCTATCGGACTAGCGGGAGGGTTATACAATGAGCAGTTCTTC. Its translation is CASRPIGLAGGLYNEQFF.

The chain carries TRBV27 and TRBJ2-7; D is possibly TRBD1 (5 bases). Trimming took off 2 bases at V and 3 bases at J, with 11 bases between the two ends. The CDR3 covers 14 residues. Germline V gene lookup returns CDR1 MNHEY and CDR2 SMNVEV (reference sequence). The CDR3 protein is CASSLVTGGYEQYF. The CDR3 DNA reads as TGTGCCAGCAGTTTAGTCACAGGTGGCTACGAGCAGTACTTC.

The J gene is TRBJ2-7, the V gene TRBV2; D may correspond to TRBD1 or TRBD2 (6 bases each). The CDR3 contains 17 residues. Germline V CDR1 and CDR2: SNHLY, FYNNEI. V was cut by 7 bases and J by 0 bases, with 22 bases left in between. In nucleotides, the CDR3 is TGTGCCAGCATCGAGTCCCGGTACGGGGGCAGCTCCTACGAGCAGTACTTC. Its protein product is CASIESRYGGSSYEQYF.

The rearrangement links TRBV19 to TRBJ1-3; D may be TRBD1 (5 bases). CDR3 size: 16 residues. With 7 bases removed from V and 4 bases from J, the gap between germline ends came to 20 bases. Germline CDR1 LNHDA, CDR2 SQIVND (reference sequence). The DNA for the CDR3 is TGTGCCAGTATGGGTGGGGGTACCTCTGCCGGAAACACCATATATTTT. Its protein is CASMGGGTSAGNTIYF.

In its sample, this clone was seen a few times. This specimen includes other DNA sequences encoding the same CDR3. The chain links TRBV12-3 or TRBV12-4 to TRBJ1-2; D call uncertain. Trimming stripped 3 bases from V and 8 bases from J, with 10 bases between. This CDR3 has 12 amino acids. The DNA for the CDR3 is TGTGCCAGCAGTTTGGGGTTCTTGGGCTACACCTTC. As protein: CASSLGFLGYTF.

The CDR3 region is CASSARHSGNTIYF. Written as DNA, the CDR3 is TGTGCCAGCAGCGCCCGACACTCTGGAAACACCATATATTTT. This chain uses TRBV9 with TRBJ1-3; the D is unclear. This CDR3 has 14 amino acids. Looked up from germline, CDR1 is SGDLS and CDR2 is YYNGEE. The germline V and J ends were trimmed by 3 bases and 0 bases, with 7 bases remaining between them.

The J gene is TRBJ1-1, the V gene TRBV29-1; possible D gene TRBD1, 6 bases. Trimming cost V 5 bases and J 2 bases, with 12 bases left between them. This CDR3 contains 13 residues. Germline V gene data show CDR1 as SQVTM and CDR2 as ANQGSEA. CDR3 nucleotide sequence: TGCAGCGTTCACCTAGGGGGTAACACTGAAGCTTTCTTT. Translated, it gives CSVHLGGNTEAFF.

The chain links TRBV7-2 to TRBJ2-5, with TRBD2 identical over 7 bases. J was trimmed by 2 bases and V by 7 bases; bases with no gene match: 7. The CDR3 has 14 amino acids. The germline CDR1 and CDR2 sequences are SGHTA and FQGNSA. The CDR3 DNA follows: TGTGCCAGCACCGCGAGCGGGGTACAAGAGACCCAGTACTTC. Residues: CASTASGVQETQYF.

The CDR3 DNA is TGTGCCAGCAGTCTAAGGGTCCCGCCGTTGGAAGCTTTCTTT. Translating it yields CASSLRVPPLEAFF. The rearrangement links TRBV6-2 or TRBV6-3 to TRBJ1-1; D remains ambiguous. V shed 5 bases and J shed 8 bases, with 18 bases lying between them. Germline loops: CDR1 MNHEY, CDR2 SVGEGT. The CDR3 contains 14 residues.

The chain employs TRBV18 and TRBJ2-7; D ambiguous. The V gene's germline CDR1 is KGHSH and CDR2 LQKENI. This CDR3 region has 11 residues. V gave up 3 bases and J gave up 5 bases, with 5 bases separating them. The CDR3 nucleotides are TGTGCCAGCTCACCCCAAGACGAGCAGTACTTC. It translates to CASSPQDEQYF.

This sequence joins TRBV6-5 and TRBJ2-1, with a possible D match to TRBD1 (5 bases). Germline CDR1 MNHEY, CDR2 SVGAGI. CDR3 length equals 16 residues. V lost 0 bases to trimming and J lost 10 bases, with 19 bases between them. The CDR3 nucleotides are TGTGCCAGCAGTTACTCTAGGGGCCCAGAAATAAGGGAGCAGTTCTTC. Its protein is CASSYSRGPEIREQFF.

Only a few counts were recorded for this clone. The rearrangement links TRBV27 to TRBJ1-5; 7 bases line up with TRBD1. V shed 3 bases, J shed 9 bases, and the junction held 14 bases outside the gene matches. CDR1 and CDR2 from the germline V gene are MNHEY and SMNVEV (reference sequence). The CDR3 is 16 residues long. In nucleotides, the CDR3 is TGTGCCAGCAGTTTTTTACAGGGGTCCCCAATCAGGCCCCAGCATTTT. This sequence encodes CASSFLQGSPIRPQHF.

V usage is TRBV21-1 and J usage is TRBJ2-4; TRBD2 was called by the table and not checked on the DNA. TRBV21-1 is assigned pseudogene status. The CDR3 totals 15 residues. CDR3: CASSPRGFAKNIQYF. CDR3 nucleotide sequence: TGTGCCAGCAGCCCTCGGGGGTTTGCCAAAAACATTCAGTACTTC.

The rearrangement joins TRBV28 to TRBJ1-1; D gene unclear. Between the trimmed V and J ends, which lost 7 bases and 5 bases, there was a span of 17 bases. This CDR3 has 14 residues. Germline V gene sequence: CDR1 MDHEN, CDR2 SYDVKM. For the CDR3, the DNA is TGTGCCAGCACCTTCCCGGGAGATTGGACTGAAGCTTTCTTT. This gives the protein CASTFPGDWTEAFF. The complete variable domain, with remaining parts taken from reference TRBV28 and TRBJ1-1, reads DVKVTQSSRYLVKRTGEKVFLECVQDMDHENMFWYRQDPGLGLRLIYFSYDVKMKEKGDIPEGYSVSREKKERFSLILESASTNQTSMYLCASTFPGDWTEAFFGQGTRLTVV.

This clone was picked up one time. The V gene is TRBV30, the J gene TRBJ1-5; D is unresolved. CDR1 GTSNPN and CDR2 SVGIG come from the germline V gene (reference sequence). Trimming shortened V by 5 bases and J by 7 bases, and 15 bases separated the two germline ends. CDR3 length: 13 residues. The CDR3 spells CAWSQDYEQPQHF. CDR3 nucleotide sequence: TGTGCCTGGTCCCAGGATTACGAACAGCCCCAGCATTTT.

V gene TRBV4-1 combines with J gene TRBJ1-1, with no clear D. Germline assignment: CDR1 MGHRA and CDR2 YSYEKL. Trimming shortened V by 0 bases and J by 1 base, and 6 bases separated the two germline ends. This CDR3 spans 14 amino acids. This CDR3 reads CASSQDRANTEAFF. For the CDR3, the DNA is TGCGCCAGCAGCCAAGATCGTGCGAACACTGAAGCTTTCTTT.

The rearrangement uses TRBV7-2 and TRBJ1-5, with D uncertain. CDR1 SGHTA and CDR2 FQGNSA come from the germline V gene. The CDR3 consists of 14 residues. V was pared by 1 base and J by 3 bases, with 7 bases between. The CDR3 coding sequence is TGTGCCAGCAGCTTAGGTCGGGCCAATCAGCCCCAGCATTTT. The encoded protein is CASSLGRANQPQHF.

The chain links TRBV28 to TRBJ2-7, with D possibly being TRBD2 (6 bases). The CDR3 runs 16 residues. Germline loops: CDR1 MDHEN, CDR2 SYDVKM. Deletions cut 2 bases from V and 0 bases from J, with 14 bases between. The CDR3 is CASSLSSSGFSYEQYF. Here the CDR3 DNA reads TGTGCCAGCAGTTTAAGTTCGAGCGGGTTCTCCTACGAGCAGTACTTC.

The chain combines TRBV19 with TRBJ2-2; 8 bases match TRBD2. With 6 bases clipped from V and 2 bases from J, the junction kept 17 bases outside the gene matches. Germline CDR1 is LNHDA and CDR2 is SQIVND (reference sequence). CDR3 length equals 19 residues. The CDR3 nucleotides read TGTGCCAGTAGGATAAATTTCGGTAGCGGGGTACTTAACACCGGGGAGCTGTTTTTT. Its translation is CASRINFGSGVLNTGELFF.

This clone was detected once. The CDR3 loop is CASRTGRYEQYF. CDR3 sequence (DNA): TGTGCCAGCAGGACAGGGCGCTACGAGCAGTACTTC. This sequence joins TRBV28 and TRBJ2-7; 7 bases align to TRBD1. This CDR3 has 12 amino acids. Germline values: CDR1 MDHEN, CDR2 SYDVKM. Losses at the gene ends were 6 bases for V and 3 bases for J; bases not matched to a gene: 2.